This is a list of T cell receptor beta chains from one sample in a study of T cells after yellow fever vaccination. TCRdb used MiXCR to reprocess the 5' RACE reads, holding one entry per CDR3 protein. The sample includes a few hundred thousand distinct CDR3 sequences, about 7.1% of them seen just once. This specimen was CD4+ T cells sorted from PBMCs, taken 15 days after the yellow fever booster vaccination. The receptors come from a man aged 25 to 40 who received the YFV17D yellow fever vaccine. Each CDR3 is given with its conserved first and last residue. A D gene is named only where the DNA matches it firmly. Rows give clone size only sometimes, using once, few, many, or a class for an expanded clone.

>TRBV5-8|TRBD2|few|TRBJ2-1
TGTGCCAGCAGCTTGGGTAGCGGGAGAAGTAATGAGCAGTTCTTC
CASSLGSGRSNEQFF
>TRBV5-1|TRBD2|many|TRBJ2-1
TGCGCCAGCAGCTCCTCGACTAGCGGCCCAGAGCAGTTCTTC
CASSSSTSGPEQFF
>TRBV5-1|TRBD1|many|TRBJ2-7
TGCGCCAGCAGCACAGGACAGGTCGCCTACCACGAGCAGTACTTC
CASSTGQVAYHEQYF
>TRBV5-1|TRBD1|-|TRBJ2-2
TGCGCCAGCACGCGAGGGACAGGAAACACCGGGGAGCTGTTTTTT
CASTRGTGNTGELFF
>TRBV2|-|many|TRBJ2-5
TGTGCCAGCACCGAAGAGACCCAGTACTTC
CASTEETQYF
>TRBV20-1|TRBD2|many|TRBJ2-4
TGCAGTGCTGGGACTAGCGGGGCGGCCAAAAACATTCAGTACTTC
CSAGTSGAAKNIQYF
>TRBV6-5|-|-|TRBJ1-1
TGTGCCAGCAGTTACGGGCAGGTGAACACTGAAGCTTTCTTT
CASSYGQVNTEAFF
>TRBV11-3|-|-|TRBJ2-2
TGTGCCAGCAGCTTCACAAGCTACAGCCTCACCGGGGAGCTGTTTTTT
CASSFTSYSLTGELFF
>TRBV11-2|-|many|TRBJ2-2
TGTGCCAGCGGTCTGCGTACGAACACCGGGGAGCTGTTTTTT
CASGLRTNTGELFF
>TRBV11-2|TRBD2|many|TRBJ2-1
TGTGCCAGCAGCTTAGAAGGAGGACTTGGACTAGCGGGATCTAATGAGCAGTTCTTC
CASSLEGGLGLAGSNEQFF
>TRBV28|-|-|TRBJ2-2
TGTGCCAGCAGTTTAACGGGGGCAGGAACCGGGGAGCTGTTTTTT
CASSLTGAGTGELFF
>TRBV5-4|TRBD2|-|TRBJ2-1
TGTGCCAGCACCTCGGACGGGACTAGCGGGAGGGCCAAGTGGGGTGAGCAGTTCTTC
CASTSDGTSGRAKWGEQFF
>TRBV20-1|-|many|TRBJ2-7
TGCAGTGCTAGAGAGAGCTACGAGCAGTACTTC
CSARESYEQYF
>TRBV12-3/TRBV12-4|TRBD2|many|TRBJ2-7
TGTGCCAGCAGCAGCGGGAACTACGAGCAGTACTTC
CASSSGNYEQYF
>TRBV6-1|TRBD2|-|TRBJ2-1
TGTGCCAGCAGTGCCCGCGGGAGTGTAGGCTACAATGAGCAGTTCTTC
CASSARGSVGYNEQFF
>TRBV24-1|-|-|TRBJ2-6
TGTGCCACCAGTGATCGACGGGCCTCTGGGGCCAACGTCCTGACTTTC
CATSDRRASGANVLTF
>TRBV5-1|TRBD1|few|TRBJ2-5
TGCGCCAGCAGCTCCTGGGGACAGGGAGGGGGCGAGACCCAGTACTTC
CASSSWGQGGGETQYF
>TRBV5-1|TRBD1|many|TRBJ2-5
TGCGCCAGCAGCTCCCCGACAGGGTCTAAGGAGACCCAGTACTTC
CASSSPTGSKETQYF
>TRBV7-2|-|-|TRBJ2-7
TGTGCCAGCAGCCGACAATCGGCGGGCTTCTACGAGCAGTACTTC
CASSRQSAGFYEQYF
>TRBV5-1|TRBD1|few|TRBJ2-2
TGCGCCAGCAGCCTGGGTCGGGGACAGCCGAACACCGGGGAGCTGTTTTTT
CASSLGRGQPNTGELFF
>TRBV3-1|TRBD1|-|TRBJ2-6
TGTGCCAGCAGCCAAGAGCGTGGTCAGGGGGCCTCTGGGGCCAACGTCCTGACTTTC
CASSQERGQGASGANVLTF
>TRBV12-5|TRBD2|few|TRBJ2-2
TGTGCTAGTGGTGACCTAGCGGGAGGGCCCACCGGGGAGCTGTTTTTT
CASGDLAGGPTGELFF
>TRBV5-6|-|many|TRBJ2-1
TGTGCCAGCAGCTCCCGGCGGGCCACGACCTACAATGAGCAGTTCTTC
CASSSRRATTYNEQFF
>TRBV10-3|-|many|TRBJ2-7
TGTGCCATCAGTGTTTCTAGCTACGAGCAGTACTTC
CAISVSSYEQYF
>TRBV5-6|TRBD1|many|TRBJ2-1
TGTGCCAGCAGCTTTGCGGGGACAGGGTACAATGAGCAGTTCTTC
CASSFAGTGYNEQFF
>TRBV20-1|TRBD2|many|TRBJ2-2
TGCAGTGCTGAACTTAGCGGGATAGGCGGGGAGCTGTTTTTT
CSAELSGIGGELFF
>TRBV5-6|-|many|TRBJ2-3
TGTGCCAGCAGCTTTCTAGGACCAGACACAGATACGCAGTATTTT
CASSFLGPDTDTQYF
>TRBV7-2|-|few|TRBJ2-2
TGTGCCAGCAGCCCTACTAGCAGCACCGGGGAGCTGTTTTTT
CASSPTSSTGELFF
>TRBV12-3/TRBV12-4|-|few|TRBJ1-4
TGTGCCAGCAGCCTGGGGCGGGATGAAAAACTGTTTTTT
CASSLGRDEKLFF
>TRBV19|TRBD2|few|TRBJ2-1
TGTGCCAGTAGACCCGAACAGACTAGCGGGAGGATAAATGAGCAGTTCTTC
CASRPEQTSGRINEQFF
>TRBV4-2|TRBD1|-|TRBJ2-7
TGTGCCAGCAGCCAAGAATGGACAGGGGGCTTCTACGAGCAGTACTTC
CASSQEWTGGFYEQYF
>TRBV4-3|-|-|TRBJ2-6
TGCGCCAGCAGCCAAGAGGTCCCCGGCCCTGGGGCCAACGTCCTGACTTTC
CASSQEVPGPGANVLTF